The 25 T cell receptor beta chains given below trace back to one sample, sequenced in a study of human T cells and chemical hapten exposure. TCRdb called the 5' RACE reads again in MiXCR, with one record for every CDR3 protein. Among roughly 120,000 distinct CDR3 sequences listed, approximately 20% were seen once. Total RNA was extracted from unfractionated whole blood. These receptors were collected from a human donor in good health.

This clonotype was seen a handful of times. V usage is TRBV6-5 and J usage is TRBJ2-3; TRBD1 matches at 7 bases. Germline lookup yields CDR1 MNHEY and CDR2 SVGAGI. The CDR3 contains 15 residues. V shed 2 bases and J 8 bases; nucleotides not matched to a gene: 10. The CDR3 DNA reads as TGTGCCAGCAGTTACGGAAGACAGGGTCGGGGTACGCAGTATTTT. Protein product: CASSYGRQGRGTQYF.

The V and J genes are TRBV6-5 and TRBJ2-7; 8 positions match TRBD1. V lost 5 bases to trimming and J lost 5 bases; unmatched junction nucleotides: 8. CDR3 length: 14 amino acids. CDR1 and CDR2 from the germline V gene are MNHEY and SVGAGI. The CDR3 loop reads CASSLGQGRDEQYF. CDR3 DNA: TGTGCCAGCAGTCTCGGACAGGGTAGGGACGAGCAGTACTTC.

The chain couples TRBV7-9 to TRBJ2-1; D remains ambiguous. Germline V gene data show CDR1 as SEHNR and CDR2 as FQNEAQ (reference sequence). V gave up 3 bases and J gave up 12 bases, with 15 bases separating them. The CDR3 extends over 13 amino acids. The CDR3 loop reads CASSLGKIPWQFF. The CDR3 DNA reads as TGTGCCAGCAGCTTGGGTAAGATCCCATGGCAGTTCTTC. Based on the CDR3 plus reference TRBV7-9 and TRBJ2-1, the full variable domain is DTGVSQNPRHKITKRGQNVTFRCDPISEHNRLYWYRQTLGQGPEFLTYFQNEAQLEKSRLLSDRFSAERPKGSFSTLEIQRTEQGDSAMYLCASSLGKIPWQFFGPGTRLTVL.

This clonotype has only a few counts. The chain uses TRBV4-1 and TRBJ2-3; perhaps TRBD2 as D (5 bases). Per germline, CDR1 MGHRA and CDR2 YSYEKL. The V and J ends lost 2 bases and 1 base respectively, with 10 bases between them. This CDR3 region has 15 residues. The CDR3 here is CASSQRGPGTDTQYF. The CDR3 nucleotides are TGCGCCAGCAGCCAACGAGGGCCCGGCACAGATACGCAGTATTTT.

The table lists this clonotype with a few counts. The CDR3 spells CASSLKTSSGANVLTF. The CDR3 DNA is TGTGCCAGCAGCTTAAAAACCAGCTCTGGGGCCAACGTCCTGACTTTC. This chain connects TRBV13 to TRBJ2-6, with D unresolved. This CDR3 contains 16 residues. Germline V CDR1 and CDR2: PRHDT, FYEKMQ (reference sequence). With 2 bases removed from V and 0 bases from J, the gap between germline ends came to 8 bases.

Only a few counts were recorded for this clonotype. This chain uses TRBV9 with TRBJ2-3, with TRBD2 identical over 7 bases. Germline assignment: CDR1 SGDLS and CDR2 YYNGEE. V shed 0 bases, J shed 4 bases, and the junction held 5 bases outside the gene matches. CDR3 length equals 15 residues. CDR3 sequence: CASSVESGMADTQYF. CDR3 DNA sequence: TGTGCCAGCAGCGTAGAAAGCGGGATGGCAGATACGCAGTATTTT.

DNA for the CDR3: TGCAGTGCTAGAATGCGGGCGACCGATACGCAGTATTTT. Amino acids: CSARMRATDTQYF. The chain carries TRBV20-1 and TRBJ2-3, with a weak D call TRBD2 (5 bases). Per the germline V gene, CDR1 is DFQATT and CDR2 is SNEGSKA (reference sequence). V lost 2 bases to trimming and J lost 6 bases, with 12 bases between them. The CDR3 runs 13 residues.

V and J are TRBV18 and TRBJ2-3; unclear D gene. The CDR3 consists of 13 residues. The V and J ends lost 3 bases and 6 bases respectively, with 10 bases between them. CDR1 and CDR2 from the germline V gene are KGHSH and LQKENI. The CDR3 loop is CASSPRDWDTQYF. The CDR3 DNA is TGTGCCAGCTCACCGCGAGACTGGGATACGCAGTATTTT.

This chain joins TRBV28 and TRBJ1-4; the D is unclear. Trimming shortened V by 0 bases and J by 6 bases, and 11 bases separated the two germline ends. The CDR3 is 15 residues long. The germline V gene encodes CDR1 MDHEN and CDR2 SYDVKM. DNA of the CDR3: TGTGCCAGCAGTTTATGGGCAGGCGGGGATGAAAAACTGTTTTTT. Amino acid sequence: CASSLWAGGDEKLFF.

This clonotype was counted between two and nine times. This chain joins TRBV9 and TRBJ2-1; 9 bases are shared with TRBD1. The CDR3 length is 16 residues. Germline-derived CDR1 and CDR2 are SGDLS and YYNGEE. J was trimmed by 4 bases and V by 3 bases; bases with no gene match: 8. CDR3 sequence: CASSAPTGQGYNEQFF. The DNA of the CDR3 is TGTGCCAGCAGCGCCCCAACGGGACAGGGTTACAATGAGCAGTTCTTC.

V usage is TRBV12-3 or TRBV12-4 and J usage is TRBJ1-6; weak D call: TRBD1 (5 bases). V lost 2 bases, J lost 9 bases, and 20 bases lay in between. The CDR3 runs to 17 residues. The CDR3 spells CASSLRGGGGDSSPLHF. CDR3 nucleotides: TGTGCCAGCAGTTTAAGGGGTGGAGGCGGTGACAGTTCACCCCTCCACTTT.

The genes are TRBV30 and TRBJ2-1, with D unclear. Trimming took 5 bases from V and 4 from J, leaving 6 bases between them. This CDR3 spans 11 amino acids. Germline CDR1 GTSNPN, CDR2 SVGIG (reference sequence). CDR3 residues: CAWDWYNEQFF. DNA of the CDR3: TGTGCCTGGGACTGGTACAATGAGCAGTTCTTC.

The chain joins TRBV7-9 to TRBJ2-1, with D unclear. V gave up 5 bases and J gave up 0 bases, with 5 bases separating them. This CDR3 has 13 amino acids. In germline, CDR1 is SEHNR, CDR2 FQNEAQ (reference sequence). In DNA form, the CDR3 reads TGTGCCAGCAGCAGGGTCTCCTACAATGAGCAGTTCTTC. Its protein product is CASSRVSYNEQFF.

This clonotype was counted between two and nine times. The J gene is TRBJ1-4, the V gene TRBV4-1, with D maybe TRBD1 (5 bases). Trimming pared 4 bases from V and 2 bases from J, leaving 23 bases between. The CDR3 loop spans 19 amino acids. CDR1 MGHRA and CDR2 YSYEKL come from the germline V gene. This CDR3 reads CASSRAWWQGGGTNEKLFF. The CDR3 DNA follows: TGCGCCAGCAGCCGCGCGTGGTGGCAGGGAGGCGGGACTAATGAAAAACTGTTTTTT.

J is TRBJ2-1 and V is TRBV29-1, with 8 bases fitting TRBD2. J gave up 10 bases and V 4 bases, and 12 bases lay outside the gene matches. CDR3 size: 14 residues. Per the germline V gene, CDR1 is SQVTM and CDR2 is ANQGSEA. CDR3 sequence: CSVGGDGRAREQFF. The CDR3 nucleotides read TGCAGCGTTGGTGGAGACGGGAGGGCGAGGGAGCAGTTCTTC.

The J gene is TRBJ2-3, the V gene TRBV7-9; 8 bases fit TRBD2. The germline gives CDR1 SEHNR, CDR2 FQNEAQ (reference sequence). Unmatched junction bases numbered 4, after V lost 3 bases and J lost 2 bases. The CDR3 spans 15 residues. CDR3 bases: TGTGCCAGCAGCTTGCTAGCGGGTTACACAGATACGCAGTATTTT. Protein sequence: CASSLLAGYTDTQYF. Looking up the rest from reference TRBV7-9 and TRBJ2-3 gives the full variable domain: DTGVSQNPRHKITKRGQNVTFRCDPISEHNRLYWYRQTLGQGPEFLTYFQNEAQLEKSRLLSDRFSAERPKGSFSTLEIQRTEQGDSAMYLCASSLLAGYTDTQYFGPGTRLTVL.

V gene TRBV6-5 combines with J gene TRBJ1-6, with D possibly being TRBD1 (6 bases). With 3 bases removed from V and 7 bases from J, the gap between germline ends came to 10 bases. Germline CDR1 is MNHEY and CDR2 is SVGAGI. CDR3 length: 14 residues. CDR3 DNA: TGTGCCAGCAGTTATACCAGGGGAAATTCACCCCTCCACTTT. It encodes CASSYTRGNSPLHF.

The CDR3 DNA sequence: TGTGCCAGCAGCGTAGGGCAAGCGAGAGAGACCCAGTACTTC. Residues: CASSVGQARETQYF. The rearrangement uses TRBV9 and TRBJ2-5; D ambiguous. This CDR3 region has 14 residues. Trimming pared 0 bases from V and 4 bases from J, leaving 10 bases between. CDR1 is SGDLS, CDR2 YYNGEE, per germline.

This clonotype was seen more than once but under ten times. The chain uses TRBV5-1 and TRBJ2-7; TRBD1 matches at 9 bases. The germline V gene encodes CDR1 SGHRS and CDR2 YFSETQ. The CDR3 spans 14 residues. The J segment lost 2 bases and the V segment lost 3 bases, leaving 3 bases of the junction unmatched. Here the CDR3 reads CASSSGTGTYEQYF. The CDR3 DNA sequence: TGCGCCAGCAGCTCCGGGACAGGGACCTACGAGCAGTACTTC.

This clonotype was recorded only once. V is TRBV7-2 and J is TRBJ2-7; D is possibly TRBD1 (7 bases). V was pared by 2 bases and J by 3 bases, with 14 bases between. CDR3 size: 15 residues. CDR1 is SGHTA and CDR2 is FQGNSA in the germline V gene. The CDR3 spells CASSLPSRGDYEQYF. CDR3 DNA sequence: TGTGCCAGCAGCTTACCCTCCAGGGGGGACTACGAGCAGTACTTC.

This clonotype was observed at least ten times. The chain has TRBV28 and TRBJ2-7; D might be TRBD1 (6 bases). V lost 2 bases to trimming and J lost 3 bases, with 11 bases between them. This CDR3 is built from 14 residues. Per germline, CDR1 MDHEN and CDR2 SYDVKM. The DNA of the CDR3 is TGTGCCAGCAGTTTAACAGGGCCCAGCTACGAGCAGTACTTC. Amino acids: CASSLTGPSYEQYF.

This clonotype was found a few times. The gene calls are TRBV20-1 and TRBJ1-3, with 7 bases lining up with TRBD1. The CDR3 covers 13 residues. Germline CDR1 reads DFQATT; CDR2 reads SNEGSKA (reference sequence). V trimming: 6 bases; J trimming: 5 bases; junction bases outside the gene matches: 7. CDR3 in DNA: TGCAGTGCAATTCGACAGGGTCGAAACACCATATATTTT. Translation gives CSAIRQGRNTIYF.

The chain couples TRBV11-2 to TRBJ2-7; 7 positions agree with TRBD2. Germline lookup yields CDR1 SGHAT and CDR2 FQNNGV. The CDR3 spans 15 residues. Trimming took 3 bases from V and 2 from J; bases not matched to a gene: 7. This CDR3 reads CASSLVSGRPYEQYF. The CDR3 nucleotides are TGTGCCAGCAGCTTGGTTTCCGGGAGGCCCTACGAGCAGTACTTC.

Only a few counts were recorded for this clonotype. J is TRBJ1-4 and V is TRBV12-3 or TRBV12-4; perhaps TRBD1 as D (5 bases). V was clipped by 3 bases and J by 7 bases, with 12 bases between them. The CDR3 length is 14 residues. CDR3: CASSFDPGLEKLFF. The CDR3 DNA is TGTGCCAGCAGTTTCGATCCGGGACTTGAAAAACTGTTTTTT.

This clonotype turned up a few times. The chain couples TRBV20-1 to TRBJ2-1, with D perhaps matching TRBD1 (6 bases). This CDR3 contains 12 residues. Germline assignment: CDR1 DFQATT and CDR2 SNEGSKA (reference sequence). V lost 6 bases, J lost 6 bases, and 12 bases lay in between. The chain's CDR3 is CSALLDSNEQFF. The CDR3 DNA is TGCAGTGCCCTATTGGACAGCAATGAGCAGTTCTTC.